This T cell receptor (beta chain) was retrieved from a study of human T cells and chemical hapten exposure. About the study: Small differences in pooled library volume mainly drove the variation in TCR yields per sample.

Original data processing: A per-sample median of about 100,000 TCRs was observed, with counts ranging from roughly 20,000 to 700,000. TCRdb redid the calling of the 5' RACE reads with MiXCR, one entry per CDR3 protein. The V and J calls were determined by TCRdb, not by the authors. Altogether about 140,000 distinct CDR3 sequences are present, 4.1% being singletons, with the ten largest covering 1.3% to 1.5%. Whole blood that had not been fractionated was the source of extracted total RNA. The receptor was derived from a female donor in good health.

The CDR3 loop reads CASSGGGADTQYF. CDR3 nucleotides: TGTGCCAGCAGCGGGGGGGGAGCAGATACGCAGTATTTT. The chain carries TRBV9 and TRBJ2-3, with 7 bases identical to TRBD2. Germline CDR1 and CDR2: SGDLS and YYNGEE. J lost 4 bases, V lost 3 bases, and 2 bases had no gene match. This CDR3 region has 13 residues.